One and the same sample provided the 17 T cell receptor beta chains below, sequenced in a study of cytomegalovirus exposure and HLA in healthy donors. The PCR employed 60 Vbeta primers together with 13 Jbeta primers. Some clones are missing from TCRdb's copy, which holds only in-frame ones; the method was immunoSEQ multiplex PCR. The table shows around 130,000 clones, with 70% to 80% occurring only once. Material: PBMCs. These receptors were taken from a woman aged 55-69 years in good health and CMV-seronegative.

The J gene is TRBJ1-5, the V gene TRBV2; D might be TRBD1 (5 bases). CDR3 length: 15 residues. Germline V lookup: CDR1 SNHLY, CDR2 FYNNEI. V dropped 4 bases and J dropped 6 bases, with 16 bases sitting between them. For the CDR3, the DNA is TGTGCCAGCAGTGCCACAGGAGGGGCGAGTCAGCCCCAGCATTTT. Translation gives CASSATGGASQPQHF.

This chain connects TRBV5-1 to TRBJ1-2, with 9 bases lining up with TRBD1. This CDR3 is built from 14 residues. With 4 bases clipped from V and 4 bases from J, the junction kept 5 bases outside the gene matches. Germline lookup yields CDR1 SGHRS and CDR2 YFSETQ. In DNA, the CDR3 is TGCGCCAGCAGCCCGGACAGGGGCATCTATGGCTACACCTTC. Translation gives CASSPDRGIYGYTF.

The CDR3 loop reads CATSGGWGNQPQHF. The CDR3 coding sequence is TGTGCCACTTCAGGGGGCTGGGGCAATCAGCCCCAGCATTTT. This sequence joins TRBV19 and TRBJ1-5; 8 bases align to TRBD1. Germline V CDR1 and CDR2: LNHDA, SQIVND (reference sequence). V gave up 10 bases and J gave up 2 bases; unmatched junction bases: 7. This CDR3 is built from 14 residues. The full variable domain, with the rest looked up from reference TRBV19 and TRBJ1-5, is DGGITQSPKYLFRKEGQNVTLSCEQNLNHDAMYWYRQDPGQGLRLIYYSQIVNDFQKGDIAEGYSVSREKKESFPLTVTSAQKNPTAFYLCATSGGWGNQPQHFGDGTRLSIL.

The chain recombines TRBV7-2 with TRBJ2-1; possibly TRBD2 for D (5 bases). With 1 base removed from V and 13 bases from J, the gap between germline ends came to 11 bases. The germline V gene has CDR1 SGHTA and CDR2 FQGNSA. There are 12 residues in the CDR3. The CDR3 nucleotides read TGTGCCAGCAGCTTAGGAAGCGGTGTACAGTTCTTC. This codes for CASSLGSGVQFF.

J is TRBJ1-2 and V is TRBV28, with TRBD1 matching 12 bases. V gave up 2 bases and J gave up 2 bases; unmatched junction bases: 6. In germline, CDR1 is MDHEN, CDR2 SYDVKM. CDR3 length: 17 amino acids. This CDR3 is CASSLTGTGGANYGYTF. The CDR3 nucleotides read TGTGCCAGCAGTTTAACCGGGACAGGGGGCGCGAACTATGGCTACACCTTC.

The chain joins TRBV10-3 to TRBJ1-1, with D possibly matching TRBD1 (5 bases). The V gene lost 11 bases and the J gene lost 1 base, with 14 bases spanning the gap. The length of the CDR3 is 13 residues. Germline lookup yields CDR1 ENHRY and CDR2 SYGVKD. CDR3 loop: CAALRAPNTEAFF. DNA for the CDR3: TGTGCCGCCCTCAGGGCCCCGAACACTGAAGCTTTCTTT.

The V and J genes are TRBV9 and TRBJ2-7; D may be TRBD1 (6 bases). Looked up from germline, CDR1 is SGDLS and CDR2 is YYNGEE. V lost 2 bases to trimming and J lost 6 bases, with 15 bases between them. The CDR3 loop spans 14 amino acids. The CDR3, as DNA: TGTGCCAGCAGCGTCAAAGTACAGGGATCCGAGCAGTACTTC. Amino acid sequence: CASSVKVQGSEQYF.

The V and J genes are TRBV19 and TRBJ2-1, with TRBD2 matching over 10 bases. V trimming: 4 bases; J trimming: 4 bases; junction bases outside the gene matches: 4. Germline lookup yields CDR1 LNHDA and CDR2 SQIVND (reference sequence). This CDR3 region has 15 residues. Here the CDR3 reads CASSTSGRGYNEQFF. Written as DNA, the CDR3 is TGTGCCAGTAGTACTAGCGGGAGAGGTTACAATGAGCAGTTCTTC.

The chain is built from TRBV2 and TRBJ1-1; perhaps TRBD1 as D (5 bases). The V gene lost 8 bases and the J gene lost 4 bases, with 17 bases spanning the gap. The V gene's germline CDR1 is SNHLY and CDR2 FYNNEI. The CDR3 spans 14 residues. CDR3 sequence (DNA): TGTGCCAGCGGGGTTTACCGGGGGTCCACTGAAGCTTTCTTT. This gives the protein CASGVYRGSTEAFF. Supplemented by reference TRBV2 and TRBJ1-1, the full variable domain reads EPEVTQTPSHQVTQMGQEVILRCVPISNHLYFYWYRQILGQKVEFLVSFYNNEISEKSEIFDDQFSVERPDGSNFTLKIRSTKLEDSAMYFCASGVYRGSTEAFFGQGTRLTVV.

The gene calls are TRBV29-1 and TRBJ2-3; 8 nucleotides align to TRBD2. Trimming took 2 bases from V and 9 from J; bases not matched to a gene: 10. Germline V gene data show CDR1 as SQVTM and CDR2 as ANQGSEA. The length of the CDR3 is 14 residues. CDR3 bases: TGCAGCGTTGAACTAGCGGGTGGAAGGTCCACGCAGTATTTT. Protein: CSVELAGGRSTQYF.

V gene TRBV19 combines with J gene TRBJ2-7, with a tentative D call TRBD2 (5 bases). V lost 8 bases, J lost 3 bases, and 14 bases lay in between. CDR3 length equals 13 residues. The germline gives CDR1 LNHDA, CDR2 SQIVND (reference sequence). As DNA, the CDR3 is TGTGCCAGTGCCGCCGGGAAGGGCTACGAGCAGTACTTC. Amino acids: CASAAGKGYEQYF.

The V call is TRBV4-1, the J call TRBJ2-1; TRBD2 aligns across 8 bases. V lost 4 bases to trimming and J lost 6 bases; unmatched junction nucleotides: 11. Germline V gene data show CDR1 as MGHRA and CDR2 as YSYEKL. This CDR3 has 16 residues. CDR3 sequence: CASSRSRLAMSNEQFF. CDR3 DNA: TGCGCCAGCAGCCGTTCTCGACTAGCGATGTCCAATGAGCAGTTCTTC.

V and J are TRBV5-1 and TRBJ1-3; 7 positions match TRBD1. The V and J ends lost 1 base and 1 base, in that order; junction bases with no gene match: 14. The germline V gene has CDR1 SGHRS and CDR2 YFSETQ. The CDR3 has 19 residues. CDR3 DNA: TGCGCCAGCAGCTTGTTAGGCGCGACAGGGTTCGGGTCTGGAAACACCATATATTTT. Translation gives CASSLLGATGFGSGNTIYF.

The chain combines TRBV27 with TRBJ2-1; 11 bases align to TRBD2. V lost 2 bases to trimming and J lost 6 bases; unmatched junction nucleotides: 12. Germline loops: CDR1 MNHEY, CDR2 SMNVEV (reference sequence). The CDR3 extends over 18 amino acids. The CDR3 nucleotides read TGTGCCAGCAGTTTAAGGTTCCGTGGACTAGCGGGTGGCAATGAGCAGTTCTTC. Protein: CASSLRFRGLAGGNEQFF.

The DNA for the CDR3 is TGTGCCAGCAGTTTTCTAAGCTGGACTAGCGGGAGGGCCCCGCATGAGCAGTTCTTC. Amino acids: CASSFLSWTSGRAPHEQFF. V gene TRBV28 combines with J gene TRBJ2-1; 15 nucleotides align to TRBD2. This CDR3 contains 19 residues. CDR1 MDHEN and CDR2 SYDVKM come from the germline V gene. Trimming at V came to 3 bases and at J to 8 bases, leaving 14 bases not matched to a gene. Based on the CDR3 plus reference TRBV28 and TRBJ2-1, the full variable domain is DVKVTQSSRYLVKRTGEKVFLECVQDMDHENMFWYRQDPGLGLRLIYFSYDVKMKEKGDIPEGYSVSREKKERFSLILESASTNQTSMYLCASSFLSWTSGRAPHEQFFGPGTRLTVL.

The chain recombines TRBV27 with TRBJ1-2; weak D call: TRBD1 (5 bases). The V end was cut by 3 bases, the J end by 7 bases, with 15 bases between. There are 14 residues in the CDR3. The germline V gene has CDR1 MNHEY and CDR2 SMNVEV (reference sequence). CDR3 protein: CASSLAGWSGGYTF. DNA for the CDR3: TGTGCCAGCAGTTTGGCAGGGTGGTCCGGTGGCTACACCTTC.

Comments on this clone: This CDR3 is also generated by other DNA sequences in the sample. The chain links TRBV18 to TRBJ1-1, with TRBD1 identical over 9 bases. The CDR3 totals 13 residues. V dropped 3 bases and J dropped 4; count of bases not matched to a gene: 0. Per germline, CDR1 KGHSH and CDR2 LQKENI. CDR3 sequence (DNA): TGTGCCAGCTCACCGGGACAGGGCACTGAAGCTTTCTTT. Its protein product is CASSPGQGTEAFF.